This TCR beta chain was sequenced during a study of T-cell reconstitution after alpha-beta-depleted transplantation in children. During its preparation, the TCRbeta library received unique molecular identifiers. TCRdb recomputed calls from the PCR reads with MiXCR, one row per CDR3 protein. The sample consists of 500,000 or so distinct CDR3 sequences, around 10% of them appearing once. The germline gives CDR1 LGHDT, CDR2 YNNKEL (reference sequence). V lost 3 bases, J lost 6 bases, and 18 bases lay in between. This CDR3 is built from 16 residues. Study-wide findings and caveats: One year post-transplant, T-cell counts and diversity were largely derived from T cells produced anew.

This clonotype was seen more than once but under ten times. Its antigen is currently unknown. Sequenced here: PBMCs, mostly from graft donor cells, sampled 180 days after TCRalphabeta/CD19-depleted stem cell transplant. The V gene is TRBV3-1, the J gene TRBJ2-1; tentatively, D is TRBD2 (6 bases). The TCR originated in a female patient under 10 years old who had a stem cell transplant for aplastic anemia, so the T cells may come from the graft donor. Here the CDR3 reads CASSQGVAELSNEQFF. The DNA of the CDR3 is TGTGCCAGCAGCCAGGGGGTAGCGGAGCTTTCCAATGAGCAGTTCTTC.